This TCR beta chain was found in a study of cytomegalovirus exposure and HLA in healthy donors. Study context: The Caucasian-associated ancestry cluster held roughly 78% of a few hundred genotyped donors. Study results and limitations: Previously analyzed data showed that most TCR beta V segments were productive at a frequency of about 87% or about 30%. It was assumed in the presence/absence analyses that sequencing depth was roughly uniform across donors. Later, an analysis showed that TCR beta chains associated with HLA were more clonally expanded than others that were equally common.

The CDR3 is 15 residues long. Germline V CDR1 and CDR2: MNHEY, SMNVEV (reference sequence). V lost 0 bases to trimming and J lost 8 bases, with 16 bases between them. Primers included in the PCR were 60 Vbeta and 13 Jbeta primers. Sequencing used immunoSEQ multiplex PCR; TCRdb keeps in-frame clones, though not all of them. This table has about 160,000 clones, around 80% appearing once. Comments on this clone: Its antigen is unidentified.

The chain employs TRBV27 and TRBJ2-5; D is perhaps TRBD1 (5 bases). The source of this sequence is a man aged 45-60 years in good health and CMV-seropositive. The sequenced sample was PBMCs. The CDR3 DNA is TGTGCCAGCAGTTTATCCAGGGTCAATCTAGGCACCCAGTACTTC. This encodes CASSLSRVNLGTQYF.